Listed below are T cell receptor beta chains from one sample, sequenced in a study of shared clonotypes between healthy human individuals. Measured with immunoSEQ multiplex PCR; TCRdb has only the in-frame clones, and not every one. This sample yields more than 550,000 clones, of which 72% are seen a single time; under 2% belongs to the top ten. The specimen was memory CD4+ T cells sorted from blood. The receptors come from a woman in her 30s in good health. The CDR3 runs from the conserved cysteine through the conserved F or W. The D gene is left open where the match is weak. Rows give clone size only sometimes, using once, few, many, or a class for an expanded clone.

clone size	D gene	V gene	J gene	CDR3 DNA	CDR3 protein
few	TRBD1	TRBV2	TRBJ2-7	TGTGCCAGCAGTAGACAGGGGGTGGGAAACGAGCAGTACTTC	CASSRQGVGNEQYF
.	TRBD2	TRBV18	TRBJ2-1	TGTGCCAGCTCACCGGGACTAGCGGGAGCTGGGCAGTTCTTC	CASSPGLAGAGQFF
few	.	TRBV19	TRBJ2-1	TGTGCCAGTAGTATGCGGAGCGGATACTACAATGAGCAGTTCTTC	CASSMRSGYYNEQFF
.	TRBD1	TRBV12-5	TRBJ1-2	TGTGCTAGTGCCCCGGACAGGGACTATGGCTACACCTTC	CASAPDRDYGYTF
.	.	TRBV5-4	TRBJ2-3	TGTGCCAGCAGCTTGGGGGGAGAAGATACGCAGTATTTT	CASSLGGEDTQYF
.	.	TRBV19	TRBJ2-5	TGTGCCAGTAGTAACGAGCGGAAGGGGACCCAGTACTTC	CASSNERKGTQYF
.	TRBD1	TRBV28	TRBJ2-7	TGTGCCAGCAGTCGGGACAGGGGGTCCTACGAGCAGTACTTC	CASSRDRGSYEQYF
.	.	TRBV5-1	TRBJ2-1	TGCGCCAGCAGCTTCGGGAGCTACAATGAGCAGTTCTTC	CASSFGSYNEQFF
.	.	TRBV19	TRBJ1-5	TGTGCCACCAAAGGGGCAGGTCAGCCCCAGCATTTT	CATKGAGQPQHF
.	TRBD1	TRBV7-9	TRBJ1-1	TGTGCCAGCAGCTCCCGGACAGGGAGCAGCACTGAAGCTTTCTTT	CASSSRTGSSTEAFF
few	.	TRBV28	TRBJ1-1	TGTGCCAGCAGTTTACCCGAAAACACTGAAGCTTTCTTT	CASSLPENTEAFF
.	.	TRBV7-2	TRBJ1-1	TGTGCCAGCAGCTTCCAAAAGGACACTGAAGCTTTCTTT	CASSFQKDTEAFF
.	.	TRBV20-1	TRBJ2-7	TGCAGTGCTACGGACCTTTACGAGCAGTACTTC	CSATDLYEQYF
.	.	TRBV11-2	TRBJ2-1	TGTGCCAGCAGCTTAGCTATTCCGAGGAAACCGGGGGACAATGAGCAGTTCTTC	CASSLAIPRKPGDNEQFF
.	.	TRBV7-9	TRBJ1-1	TGTGCCAGCAGTAAACAGGGAATGAACACTGAAGCTTTCTTT	CASSKQGMNTEAFF
.	.	TRBV28	TRBJ2-2	TGTGCCAGCCAGAGTCACACCGGGGAGCTGTTTTTT	CASQSHTGELFF
few	.	TRBV5-1	TRBJ1-5	TGCGCCAGCAGCTTGGAAACAGGGAACAATCAGCCCCAGCATTTT	CASSLETGNNQPQHF
.	.	TRBV6-1	TRBJ2-1	TGTGCCAGCAGTGAGGTCCAGGGTGACAATGAGCAGTTCTTC	CASSEVQGDNEQFF
.	TRBD2	TRBV27	TRBJ2-1	TGTGCCAGCAGTTTATCAAGACTAGCGGGCCGCAATGAGCAGTTCTTC	CASSLSRLAGRNEQFF
few	.	TRBV4-1	TRBJ2-7	TGCGCCAGCAGCCAAGAGTTCTACTACGAGCAGTACTTC	CASSQEFYYEQYF
once	.	TRBV2	TRBJ1-5	TGTGCCAGCAGTGACAGGGAAAGCAATCAGCCCCAGCATTTT	CASSDRESNQPQHF
.	.	TRBV2	TRBJ2-6	TGTGCCAGCAGTCCAGAGGTACAAAGTCGGGCCAACGTCCTGACTTTC	CASSPEVQSRANVLTF
few	TRBD1	TRBV7-8	TRBJ1-5	TGTGCCAGCAGCCGACAGGGGGGCCCCAATCAGCCCCAGCATTTT	CASSRQGGPNQPQHF
once	TRBD1	TRBV6-4	TRBJ2-3	TGTGCCAGCAGTGTGGACAGGGGGGATACGCAGTATTTT	CASSVDRGDTQYF
.	TRBD2	TRBV27	TRBJ2-7	TGTGCCAGCAGTTTAGAGGGGTGGCTAGCGGGTTCTAGCTCCTACGAGCAGTACTTC	CASSLEGWLAGSSSYEQYF
.	TRBD1	TRBV11-2	TRBJ1-2	TGTGCCAGCAGCTCCCTAGATGGGGTTCAGGGGGCGCGTGGCTACACCTTC	CASSSLDGVQGARGYTF
.	.	TRBV11-2	TRBJ2-4	TGTGCCAGCAGCATACGATTTGGGCCCGGAAACATTCAGTACTTC	CASSIRFGPGNIQYF
.	.	TRBV30	TRBJ2-1	TGTGCCTGGAGGACGGTCAATGAGCAGTTCTTC	CAWRTVNEQFF
.	.	TRBV6-1	TRBJ2-7	TGTGCCAGCCGGACTAACCCCTCCTACGAGCAGTACTTC	CASRTNPSYEQYF
.	.	TRBV11-2	TRBJ1-1	TGTGCCAGCAGCCGCCTTGGGGATCCCCTGAACACTGAAGCTTTCTTT	CASSRLGDPLNTEAFF
.	.	TRBV2	TRBJ2-3	TGTGCCGACGCACCCGGGGGCACAGATACGCAGTATTTT	CADAPGGTDTQYF
.	.	TRBV30	TRBJ1-1	TGTGCCTGGTCCCGGGATAGTAGCACTGAAGCTTTCTTT	CAWSRDSSTEAFF
.	.	TRBV28	TRBJ1-4	TGTGCCAGCAGTTTTTCACAGGGTGCAACTAATGAAAAACTGTTTTTT	CASSFSQGATNEKLFF
.	TRBD2	TRBV4-2	TRBJ2-3	TGTGCCAGCAGCCAGGGACTAGCGGGAGTCCCGGGCACGCAGTATTTT	CASSQGLAGVPGTQYF
.	.	TRBV5-4	TRBJ1-1	TGTGCCAGCAGCTTGTCACAGAACACTGAAGCTTTCTTT	CASSLSQNTEAFF
.	.	TRBV30	TRBJ1-5	TGTGCCTGGAGTGTACCCGGGGCGGCCAATCAGCCCCAGCATTTT	CAWSVPGAANQPQHF
.	TRBD2	TRBV10-3	TRBJ2-3	TGTGCCATCAGCAGACTAGCGGGCTTAACAGATACGCAGTATTTT	CAISRLAGLTDTQYF
.	.	TRBV18	TRBJ2-7	TGTGCCAGCTCACCACCGTCGAGGGGACTCTACGAGCAGTACTTC	CASSPPSRGLYEQYF
once	.	TRBV6-5	TRBJ2-1	TGTGCCAGCAGTCCCCGACAGGTTCGCAATGAGCAGTTCTTC	CASSPRQVRNEQFF
.	TRBD2	TRBV18	TRBJ2-5	TGTGCCAGCTCACCTCTCGGGACTAGCGCGGAGACCCAGTACTTC	CASSPLGTSAETQYF
.	.	TRBV6-5	TRBJ1-1	TGTGCCAGCAGTTCGCCCGTGAGGGGCACTGAAGCTTTCTTT	CASSSPVRGTEAFF